Following are 19 T cell receptor beta chains from one sample sequenced in a study of beta chain features in type 1 diabetes. Which antigens these TCRs recognize remains unknown. Study-wide results and limits: People with Type 1 diabetes carried modestly yet significantly shorter TCRB CDR3s in all four CD4+ subsets.

Expressed TCRB transcripts were sequenced, since all the RNA that had been isolated was reverse transcribed. Repertoires were generated with immunoSEQ multiplex PCR, while TCRdb's copy carries only in-frame clones and drops some. The table records about 250,000 clones, roughly a tenth of them present only once. The specimen sequenced was naive CD4+ T cells from blood. The receptors come from a man aged 25-45 years with type 1 diabetes.

The chain links TRBV5-4 to TRBJ2-7; 9 positions agree with TRBD1. CDR1 and CDR2 (germline): SGHNT, YYREEE (reference sequence). The CDR3 is 13 residues long. Trimming at V came to 4 bases and at J to 4 bases, leaving 3 bases not matched to a gene. CDR3 sequence: CASSKDRGYEQYF. The DNA of the CDR3 is TGTGCCAGCAGCAAGGACAGGGGTTACGAGCAGTACTTC.

This clone occurred a few times. The chain employs TRBV18 and TRBJ1-1, with 10 bases that match TRBD1. The CDR3 spans 14 residues. Looked up from germline, CDR1 is KGHSH and CDR2 is LQKENI. Trimming at V came to 3 bases and at J to 5 bases, leaving 3 bases not matched to a gene. This CDR3 reads CASSPDRGRTEAFF. The CDR3 DNA is TGTGCCAGCTCACCTGACAGGGGGCGGACTGAAGCTTTCTTT.

This clone has more than one count but fewer than ten. The chain combines TRBV7-8 with TRBJ2-7; a possible D gene is TRBD1 (6 bases). The CDR3 totals 15 residues. CDR1 and CDR2 from the germline V gene are SGHVS and FQNEAQ. Trimming removed 4 bases at V and 7 bases at J, with 20 bases between. The CDR3, as DNA: TGTGCCAGCAGCTCCCCCGGGGCAGGGGCTAGGGAGCAGTACTTC. It encodes CASSSPGAGAREQYF.

This clone has just a few counts. V and J are TRBV5-1 and TRBJ2-7; D is possibly TRBD2 (6 bases). The CDR3 spans 15 residues. Per the germline V gene, CDR1 is SGHRS and CDR2 is YFSETQ. Between the trimmed V and J ends, which lost 4 bases and 1 base, there was a span of 15 bases. The CDR3 reads CASSRASARSYEQYF. The CDR3 region has the DNA TGCGCCAGCAGCCGGGCTAGCGCGAGATCCTACGAGCAGTACTTC.

This clone occurred a few times. The chain joins TRBV11-2 to TRBJ2-1; no clear D. CDR1 is SGHAT, CDR2 FQNNGV, per germline. Trimming removed 1 base at V and 8 bases at J, with 9 bases between. This CDR3 spans 13 amino acids. Here the CDR3 reads CASSLGLDYEQFF. The CDR3 DNA sequence: TGTGCCAGCAGCTTAGGGCTAGACTATGAGCAGTTCTTC.

This clone was seen just once. The V call is TRBV18, the J call TRBJ2-1; 9 positions agree with TRBD2. The CDR3 runs to 14 residues. Germline V gene sequence: CDR1 KGHSH, CDR2 LQKENI. J gave up 7 bases and V 3 bases, and 4 bases lay outside the gene matches. The CDR3 spells CASSPGLAQNEQFF. CDR3 nucleotide sequence: TGTGCCAGCTCACCGGGACTAGCCCAAAATGAGCAGTTCTTC.

This chain connects TRBV27 to TRBJ2-3; TRBD2 might be the D (5 bases). This CDR3 comprises 15 residues. V lost 5 bases, J lost 0 bases, and 12 bases lay in between. Germline V lookup: CDR1 MNHEY, CDR2 SMNVEV (reference sequence). The CDR3: CASSPSPGSTDTQYF. The CDR3 DNA reads TGTGCCAGCAGTCCCAGCCCGGGAAGCACAGATACGCAGTATTTT.

V and J are TRBV25-1 and TRBJ1-4, with D maybe TRBD1 (5 bases). Germline V gene sequence: CDR1 MGHDK, CDR2 SYGVNS. The CDR3 spans 15 residues. Trimming stripped 4 bases from V and 8 bases from J, with 17 bases between. The CDR3 region is CASSGEGSKLEKLFF. CDR3 bases: TGTGCCAGCAGTGGGGAGGGGAGTAAGTTGGAAAAACTGTTTTTT.

The chain is built from TRBV15 and TRBJ1-1; D uncertain. The CDR3 has 13 amino acids. Per the germline V gene, CDR1 is LNHNV and CDR2 is YYDKDF (reference sequence). V dropped 1 base and J dropped 5 bases, with 8 bases sitting between them. The CDR3 reads CATSRGRETEAFF. The CDR3 nucleotides read TGTGCCACCAGCAGAGGACGGGAGACTGAAGCTTTCTTT.

J is TRBJ2-3 and V is TRBV5-4, with D hard to call. CDR1 is SGHNT and CDR2 is YYREEE in the germline V gene (reference sequence). Trimming removed 0 bases at V and 8 bases at J, with 10 bases between. This CDR3 contains 13 residues. In DNA, the CDR3 is TGTGCCAGCAGCTTGGCCTTCTGGCCTACGCAGTATTTT. This sequence encodes CASSLAFWPTQYF.

This clone was detected only a few times. The chain is built from TRBV19 and TRBJ1-5, with 8 positions matching TRBD1. Trimming removed 11 bases from V and 1 base from J; junction bases left unmatched: 4. The CDR3 contains 13 residues. In germline, CDR1 is LNHDA, CDR2 SQIVND (reference sequence). The CDR3 DNA sequence: TGTGCCTCACGACAGGGGAGCAATCAGCCCCAGCATTTT. Translating it yields CASRQGSNQPQHF.

This clone occurred a few times. V is TRBV5-1 and J is TRBJ2-1, with 8 bases fitting TRBD1. Unmatched junction bases numbered 11, after V lost 0 bases and J lost 9 bases. This CDR3 is built from 16 residues. The germline CDR1 and CDR2 sequences are SGHRS and YFSETQ. Here the CDR3 DNA reads TGCGCCAGCAGCTTGGCGGCAGGGGGCTCTTTTGGTGAGCAGTTCTTC. Encoded protein: CASSLAAGGSFGEQFF.

There are a few counts of this clone. The chain couples TRBV2 to TRBJ2-4; D may be TRBD2 (5 bases). The germline gives CDR1 SNHLY, CDR2 FYNNEI. The V end was cut by 6 bases, the J end by 11 bases, with 11 bases between. The CDR3 runs 11 residues. CDR3 protein: CASSLLAVQYF. CDR3 in DNA: TGTGCCAGCAGCTTGCTAGCTGTTCAGTACTTC.

This rearrangement joins TRBV2 to TRBJ1-5, with TRBD1 matching 7 bases. J was trimmed by 1 base and V by 6 bases; bases with no gene match: 3. The CDR3 covers 14 residues. Germline assignment: CDR1 SNHLY and CDR2 FYNNEI. The CDR3 nucleotides read TGTGCCAGCAGCGGGACAGACAGCAATCAGCCCCAGCATTTT. This gives the protein CASSGTDSNQPQHF.

In its sample, this clone was seen once. The CDR3 protein is CASSLGTGGLNNEQFF. The DNA for the CDR3 is TGCGCCAGCAGCTTGGGGACAGGGGGCTTAAACAATGAGCAGTTCTTC. The chain recombines TRBV5-1 with TRBJ2-1, with 11 bases aligning to TRBD1. V dropped 0 bases and J dropped 5; count of bases not matched to a gene: 4. Germline CDR1 SGHRS, CDR2 YFSETQ. The CDR3 totals 16 residues.

The chain employs TRBV9 and TRBJ1-6, with D possibly matching TRBD1 (6 bases). There are 14 residues in the CDR3. Germline V gives CDR1 SGDLS, CDR2 YYNGEE. Between the trimmed V and J ends, which lost 4 bases and 7 bases, there was a span of 12 bases. CDR3 nucleotides: TGTGCCAGCAGCTGGGGGCAGGGGAATTCACCCCTCCACTTT. Amino acids: CASSWGQGNSPLHF. Filled out from reference TRBV9 and TRBJ1-6, the complete variable domain reads DSGVTQTPKHLITATGQRVTLRCSPRSGDLSVYWYQQSLDQGLQFLIQYYNGEERAKGNILERFSAQQFPDLHSELNLSSLELGDSALYFCASSWGQGNSPLHFGNGTRLTVT.

This clone turned up a few times. The rearrangement links TRBV11-2 to TRBJ2-2; tentatively, D is TRBD2 (6 bases). CDR3 length: 17 amino acids. V was clipped by 5 bases and J by 2 bases, with 18 bases between them. Germline V gene lookup returns CDR1 SGHAT and CDR2 FQNNGV. The CDR3 DNA reads TGTGCCAGCAGCCCCGGAAGGTGGGGGGAAAACACCGGGGAGCTGTTTTTT. Translated, it gives CASSPGRWGENTGELFF.

The rearrangement links TRBV11-1 to TRBJ2-1, with TRBD1 matching over 11 bases. V gave up 5 bases and J gave up 5 bases; unmatched junction bases: 8. The V gene's germline CDR1 is SGHAT and CDR2 FQDESV (reference sequence). The CDR3 is 16 amino acids. CDR3 sequence reads: CASSLRGTGGNNEQFF. CDR3 coding DNA: TGTGCCAGCAGCCTACGAGGGACAGGGGGAAACAATGAGCAGTTCTTC.

The gene calls are TRBV29-1 and TRBJ1-1, with D unclear. Germline V gene sequence: CDR1 SQVTM, CDR2 ANQGSEA. This CDR3 is built from 13 residues. Trimming cost V 7 bases and J 10 bases, with 22 bases left between them. CDR3 sequence reads: CSAIRGISGLAFF. The CDR3 DNA sequence: TGCAGCGCCATTAGAGGGATTTCGGGTTTAGCTTTCTTT.